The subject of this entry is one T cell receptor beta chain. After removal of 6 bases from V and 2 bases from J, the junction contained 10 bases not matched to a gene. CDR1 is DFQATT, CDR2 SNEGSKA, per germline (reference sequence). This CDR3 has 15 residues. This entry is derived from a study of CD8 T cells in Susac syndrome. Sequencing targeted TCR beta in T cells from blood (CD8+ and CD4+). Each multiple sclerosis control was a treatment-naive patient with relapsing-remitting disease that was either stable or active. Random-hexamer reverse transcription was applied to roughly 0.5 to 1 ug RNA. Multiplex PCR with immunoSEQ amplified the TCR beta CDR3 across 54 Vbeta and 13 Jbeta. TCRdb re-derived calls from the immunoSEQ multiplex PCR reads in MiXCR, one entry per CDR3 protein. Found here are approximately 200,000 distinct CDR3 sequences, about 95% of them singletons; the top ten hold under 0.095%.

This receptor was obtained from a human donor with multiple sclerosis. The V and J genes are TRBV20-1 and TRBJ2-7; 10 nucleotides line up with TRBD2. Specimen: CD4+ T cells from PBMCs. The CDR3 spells CSAGEGSGRAYEQYF. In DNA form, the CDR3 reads TGCAGTGCGGGGGAGGGGAGCGGGAGGGCCTACGAGCAGTACTTC.